A single sample is the source of the 6 T cell receptor beta chains below, sequenced in a study of T cell responses to AZD1222 COVID-19 vaccine. Here immunoSEQ multiplex PCR was the method, and the copy in TCRdb shows in-frame clones only, minus some. The table has tens of thousands of clones, around 87% seen once; the top ten hold approximately 14%. Source: peripheral blood, taken 28 days after the second AZD1222 dose. All receptors derive from an adult who received the AZD1222 COVID-19 vaccine.

This chain links TRBV3-1 (or the pseudogene TRBV3-2) with TRBJ2-3; TRBD1 might be the D (6 bases). The CDR3 sequence is 16 residues long. V lost 2 bases and J lost 6, with 18 bases in between. Germline V lookup: CDR1 LGHDT, CDR2 YNNKEL (reference sequence). CDR3 residues: CASSQPGTPKQDTQYF. CDR3 nucleotide sequence: TGTGCCAGCAGCCAACCCGGGACACCTAAACAGGATACGCAGTATTTT.

The rearrangement uses TRBV7-6 and TRBJ2-3; 9 bases align to TRBD2. Per the germline V gene, CDR1 is SGHVS and CDR2 is FNYEAQ. The CDR3 consists of 15 residues. The J segment lost 1 base and the V segment lost 5 bases, leaving 4 bases of the junction unmatched. In DNA form, the CDR3 reads TGTGCCAGCAGCCTAGTAGCGGGGGGCACAGATACGCAGTATTTT. Translating gives CASSLVAGGTDTQYF.

CDR3 protein: CASSQGGYRGLFFTDTQYF. For the CDR3, the DNA is TGTGCCAGCAGCCAAGGAGGGTACAGGGGGCTTTTCTTCACAGATACGCAGTATTTT. V usage is TRBV14 and J usage is TRBJ2-3; 9 nucleotides match TRBD1. The CDR3 is 19 residues long. The germline V gene encodes CDR1 SGHDN and CDR2 FVKESK. Losses at the gene ends were 1 base for V and 2 bases for J; bases not matched to a gene: 13.

V gene TRBV6-5 combines with J gene TRBJ2-3, with D perhaps matching TRBD2 (6 bases). Deletions cut 6 bases from V and 2 bases from J, with 15 bases between. CDR1 is MNHEY, CDR2 SVGAGI, per germline. CDR3 length: 15 residues. The CDR3 region is CASSPGLRYTDTQYF. Here the CDR3 DNA reads TGTGCCAGCAGCCCGGGACTTCGTTACACAGATACGCAGTATTTT.

V is TRBV9 and J is TRBJ2-1, with D uncertain. Looked up from germline, CDR1 is SGDLS and CDR2 is YYNGEE. The CDR3 length is 13 residues. V lost 3 bases, J lost 5 bases, and 9 bases lay in between. DNA of the CDR3: TGTGCCAGCAGCGACCTCCAGGACAATGAGCAGTTCTTC. This sequence encodes CASSDLQDNEQFF.

The chain combines TRBV9 with TRBJ2-3; maybe TRBD2 (7 bases). V lost 4 bases to trimming and J lost 2 bases, with 17 bases between them. The CDR3 is 16 residues long. Germline V CDR1 and CDR2: SGDLS, YYNGEE. The chain's CDR3 is CASSSKQGLITDTQYF. Here the CDR3 DNA reads TGTGCCAGCAGCTCCAAACAGGGACTAATCACAGATACGCAGTATTTT.